Ten or more counts support the clone carrying this TCR beta chain. No antigen is known for it. The entry originates in a study of T cell repertoires in cytomegalovirus infection. In the study overall: Indicated by public TCR beta signatures were CMV infection and matching HLA type.

The CDR3 extends over 16 amino acids. J lost 5 bases, V lost 3 bases, and 5 bases had no gene match. Per germline, CDR1 MNHEY and CDR2 SMNVEV (reference sequence). TCRdb ran MiXCR on the reads and lists one entry per CDR3 protein. The sample comprises 290,000 or so distinct CDR3 sequences, around 9.1% of which are singletons, and over 2.5% rests with the top ten. Notes on the study in general: People with CMV and the relevant HLA were identified by cumulative public TCR beta family frequency. It was HLA-C-restricted CMV-specific TCR beta clonotypes that dominated the response ex vivo.

The sample taken for sequencing was PBMCs. The clonotype originates from a human donor in good health (CMV status not recorded). Some clones in this sample may be carry-over from other donors' samples. V and J are TRBV27 and TRBJ2-1; 12 bases agree with TRBD2. This chain's CDR3 is CASSFNLAGGHNEQFF. DNA of the CDR3: TGTGCCAGCAGTTTCAATCTAGCGGGGGGGCACAATGAGCAGTTCTTC.